The 16 T cell receptor beta chains given below trace back to one sample, sequenced in a study of blood T cell repertoires in COVID-19. The repertoire was sequenced with immunoSEQ multiplex PCR; TCRdb's copy has only in-frame clones and lacks some. Found here are about 140,000 clones, 60% to 80% of them singletons; the top ten hold approximately 9.4%. The sequencing input was peripheral blood. Source of these receptors: a woman in her forties or fifties with active or convalescent COVID-19.

CDR3 region: CASSPSTGGVMNTEAFF. DNA for the CDR3: TGTGCCAGCTCACCAAGTACAGGGGGCGTCATGAACACTGAAGCTTTCTTT. This chain connects TRBV18 to TRBJ1-1, with TRBD1 matching over 9 bases. The V gene end was trimmed by 2 bases and the J gene end by 0 bases; junction bases not matched to a gene: 7. Germline V gene lookup returns CDR1 KGHSH and CDR2 LQKENI. The CDR3 consists of 17 residues.

The chain joins TRBV19 to TRBJ1-2; tentatively, D is TRBD1 (6 bases). This CDR3 comprises 16 residues. Trimming removed 2 bases from V and 1 base from J, with 14 bases in between. Looked up from germline, CDR1 is LNHDA and CDR2 is SQIVND (reference sequence). This CDR3 is CASSIRAGVINYGYTF. The CDR3 nucleotides are TGTGCCAGTAGTATAAGGGCAGGGGTCATTAACTATGGCTACACCTTC.

The chain is built from TRBV7-9 and TRBJ1-1; D gene unclear. The V and J ends lost 3 bases and 5 bases respectively, with 13 bases between them. The CDR3 loop spans 14 amino acids. Germline lookup yields CDR1 SEHNR and CDR2 FQNEAQ (reference sequence). The DNA for the CDR3 is TGTGCCAGCAGCTTTAATTCGGGTGGGACTGAAGCTTTCTTT. Its protein product is CASSFNSGGTEAFF. The full variable domain, in which reference TRBV7-9 and TRBJ1-1 provide the parts outside the CDR3, is DTGVSQNPRHKITKRGQNVTFRCDPISEHNRLYWYRQTLGQGPEFLTYFQNEAQLEKSRLLSDRFSAERPKGSFSTLEIQRTEQGDSAMYLCASSFNSGGTEAFFGQGTRLTVV.

The gene calls are TRBV6-5 and TRBJ2-1; 9 bases fit TRBD2. CDR3 length: 15 residues. Germline trimming cut 1 base from V and 4 bases from J; bases unmatched to any gene: 2. CDR1 and CDR2 (germline): MNHEY, SVGAGI. The CDR3 sequence: CASSYYSGGYNEQFF. In nucleotides, the CDR3 is TGTGCCAGCAGTTACTACAGCGGGGGGTACAATGAGCAGTTCTTC.

The V and J genes are TRBV7-9 and TRBJ2-2; 11 nucleotides agree with TRBD2. The CDR3 consists of 16 residues. Losses at the gene ends were 5 bases for V and 6 bases for J; bases not matched to a gene: 8. Looked up from germline, CDR1 is SEHNR and CDR2 is FQNEAQ (reference sequence). The CDR3 protein is CASSQIAGGPPGELFF. In nucleotides, the CDR3 is TGTGCCAGCAGCCAGATAGCGGGGGGGCCTCCCGGGGAGCTGTTTTTT. The whole variable domain, filled in from reference TRBV7-9 and TRBJ2-2, reads DTGVSQNPRHKITKRGQNVTFRCDPISEHNRLYWYRQTLGQGPEFLTYFQNEAQLEKSRLLSDRFSAERPKGSFSTLEIQRTEQGDSAMYLCASSQIAGGPPGELFFGEGSRLTVL.

This clone was counted only a few times. The chain recombines TRBV7-2 with TRBJ1-6; possible D gene TRBD1, 6 bases. Deletions cut 5 bases from V and 4 bases from J, with 9 bases between. The CDR3 loop spans 14 amino acids. Germline CDR1 SGHTA, CDR2 FQGNSA. CDR3 in amino acids: CASSQQGYNSPLHF. For the CDR3, the DNA is TGTGCCAGCAGCCAGCAGGGGTATAATTCACCCCTCCACTTT.

This clone was found a few times. The chain couples TRBV5-6 to TRBJ1-2; unclear D gene. CDR3 length: 15 amino acids. From germline, CDR1 is SGHDT and CDR2 YYEEEE. V was pared by 3 bases and J by 4 bases, with 16 bases between. CDR3 DNA: TGTGCCAGCAGCTATGAAGGTGGGCAGTCCTATGGCTACACCTTC. Amino acids: CASSYEGGQSYGYTF. Combining the CDR3 with reference TRBV5-6 and TRBJ1-2 gives the whole variable domain DAGVTQSPTHLIKTRGQQVTLRCSPKSGHDTVSWYQQALGQGPQFIFQYYEEEERQRGNFPDRFSGHQFPNYSSELNVNALLLGDSALYLCASSYEGGQSYGYTFGSGTRLTVV.

The V gene is TRBV28, the J gene TRBJ1-5, with D possibly matching TRBD1 (5 bases). Trimming pared 4 bases from V and 2 bases from J, leaving 12 bases between. Germline V lookup: CDR1 MDHEN, CDR2 SYDVKM. The CDR3 loop spans 15 amino acids. The CDR3 coding sequence is TGTGCCAGCAGTTCAACAGACAGCCGCAATCAGCCCCAGCATTTT. Translation: CASSSTDSRNQPQHF.

The chain combines TRBV7-2 with TRBJ2-5, with a tentative D call TRBD1 (6 bases). Judging by the DNA end, TRBJ2-7 fits better; the J call may be wrong. The V gene's germline CDR1 is SGHTA and CDR2 FQGNSA. This CDR3 region has 13 residues. In nucleotides, the CDR3 is TGTGCCAGCAGAGCCCCAGGGGAAAACGAGCAGTACTTC. This translates into CASRAPGENEQYF.

CDR3 sequence: CASSPRQSNSPLHF. DNA of the CDR3: TGTGCCAGCTCACCTAGACAGTCTAATTCACCCCTCCACTTT. V usage is TRBV18 and J usage is TRBJ1-6; TRBD1 is a possible D gene (5 bases). The V and J ends lost 3 bases and 6 bases respectively, with 9 bases between them. This CDR3 is built from 14 residues. Germline V gene sequence: CDR1 KGHSH, CDR2 LQKENI.

This clone occurred once. This chain connects TRBV28 to TRBJ2-1; 7 nucleotides align to TRBD1. Germline V gene data show CDR1 as MDHEN and CDR2 as SYDVKM. This CDR3 spans 15 amino acids. V was clipped by 6 bases and J by 5 bases; unmatched bases: 10. The CDR3 sequence: CASSLPPDRNNEQFF. The CDR3 region has the DNA TGTGCCAGCAGCTTACCCCCGGACAGGAACAATGAGCAGTTCTTC.

In its sample, this clone was seen a few times. The chain is built from TRBV6-5 and TRBJ1-1, with D hard to call. The ends were cut back, 5 bases at V and 0 bases at J, with 13 bases in the middle. Germline CDR1 MNHEY, CDR2 SVGAGI. The CDR3 totals 15 residues. This CDR3 is CASSPNRRVNTEAFF. For the CDR3, the DNA is TGTGCCAGCAGTCCGAATAGGCGGGTGAACACTGAAGCTTTCTTT.

This chain joins TRBV28 and TRBJ2-1; 9 positions agree with TRBD2. This CDR3 is built from 15 residues. Looked up from germline, CDR1 is MDHEN and CDR2 is SYDVKM. V dropped 5 bases and J dropped 7; count of bases not matched to a gene: 9. This chain's CDR3 is CASSQAGGLDNEQFF. DNA of the CDR3: TGTGCCAGCAGTCAAGCGGGGGGCCTTGATAATGAGCAGTTCTTC.

This clone came up a few times. The rearrangement links TRBV6-5 to TRBJ1-1; 7 bases are shared with TRBD1. J gave up 5 bases and V 7 bases, and 7 bases lay outside the gene matches. The V gene's germline CDR1 is MNHEY and CDR2 SVGAGI. The CDR3 contains 13 residues. The CDR3 bases are TGTGCCAGCAAAATACAGGGGACAACTGAAGCTTTCTTT. Its protein is CASKIQGTTEAFF.

The chain is built from TRBV5-4 and TRBJ2-3, with 10 bases matching TRBD2. CDR3 length equals 14 residues. With V trimmed by 4 bases and J by 4 bases, 3 bases remained unmatched. In germline, CDR1 is SGHNT, CDR2 YYREEE (reference sequence). The CDR3 reads CASSLAGASDTQYF. For the CDR3, the DNA is TGTGCCAGCAGCCTAGCGGGAGCCTCAGATACGCAGTATTTT.

This clone has a single count. The chain joins TRBV30 to TRBJ1-5, with D possibly TRBD1 on 6 matching bases. There are 14 residues in the CDR3. Germline assignment: CDR1 GTSNPN and CDR2 SVGIG (reference sequence). V dropped 3 bases and J dropped 1 base, with 10 bases sitting between them. The CDR3 spells CAWRSGVSNQPQHF. CDR3 nucleotide sequence: TGTGCCTGGAGGTCAGGGGTCAGCAATCAGCCCCAGCATTTT.